These 3 T cell receptor beta chains share one sample of origin, sequenced in a study of OX40 agonist ivuxolimab in advanced cancers. The assay was immunoSEQ multiplex PCR, and TCRdb's table has in-frame clones only and misses some. This sample has 25,000 to 30,000 clones; about 81% occur once, and the top ten carry about a fifth. The starting material was CD4+ or CD8+ T cells sorted from blood, obtained in a trial of the OX40 agonist ivuxolimab. The receptors stem from an adult with an advanced solid tumor such as melanoma, head and neck, liver or kidney cancer.

The chain recombines TRBV27 with TRBJ2-1; D is possibly TRBD1 (5 bases). Looked up from germline, CDR1 is MNHEY and CDR2 is SMNVEV (reference sequence). The CDR3 sequence is 17 residues long. V dropped 0 bases and J dropped 4 bases, with 16 bases sitting between them. CDR3 protein: CASSLSVAGLGYNEQFF. Here the CDR3 DNA reads TGTGCCAGCAGTTTATCCGTGGCAGGGTTGGGATACAATGAGCAGTTCTTC.

The gene calls are TRBV9 and TRBJ2-7; D is perhaps TRBD1 or TRBD2 (5 bases each). Germline CDR1 and CDR2: SGDLS and YYNGEE. The CDR3 covers 12 residues. V was pared by 4 bases and J by 5 bases, with 10 bases between. In DNA, the CDR3 is TGTGCCAGCAGCCCCATGGGGGACGAGCAGTACTTC. As protein: CASSPMGDEQYF. The variable domain in full, completed from reference TRBV9 and TRBJ2-7, reads DSGVTQTPKHLITATGQRVTLRCSPRSGDLSVYWYQQSLDQGLQFLIQYYNGEERAKGNILERFSAQQFPDLHSELNLSSLELGDSALYFCASSPMGDEQYFGPGTRLTVT.

This chain joins TRBV7-2 and TRBJ1-2; no clear D. The CDR3 runs 13 residues. The V and J ends lost 3 bases and 4 bases respectively, with 9 bases between them. Germline CDR1 reads SGHTA; CDR2 reads FQGNSA. The CDR3 DNA reads as TGTGCCAGCAGCTTTGGGCAGTCCTATGGCTACACCTTC. It codes for CASSFGQSYGYTF.